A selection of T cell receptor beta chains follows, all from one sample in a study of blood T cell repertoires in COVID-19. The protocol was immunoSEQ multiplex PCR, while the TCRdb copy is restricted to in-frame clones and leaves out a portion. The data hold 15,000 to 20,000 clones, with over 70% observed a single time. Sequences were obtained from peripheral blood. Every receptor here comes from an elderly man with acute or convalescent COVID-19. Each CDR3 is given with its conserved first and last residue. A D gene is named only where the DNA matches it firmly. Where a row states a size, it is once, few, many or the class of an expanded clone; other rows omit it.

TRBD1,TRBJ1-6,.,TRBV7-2,CASSSGQGTTPLHF,TGTGCCAGCAGTTCCGGACAGGGTACAACACCCCTCCACTTT
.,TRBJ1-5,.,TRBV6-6,CASSNRAGQPQHF,TGTGCCAGCAGTAACAGGGCAGGGCAGCCCCAGCATTTT
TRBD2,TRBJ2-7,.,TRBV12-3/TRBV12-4,CASSLASGDEQYF,TGTGCCAGCAGTTTAGCGAGCGGGGACGAGCAGTACTTC
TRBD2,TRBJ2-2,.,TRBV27,CASSSHLTSGAITGELFF,TGTGCCAGCAGTTCCCACCTGACTAGCGGGGCGATAACCGGGGAGCTGTTTTTT
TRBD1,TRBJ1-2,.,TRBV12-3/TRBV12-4,CASSPTGAYGYTF,TGTGCCAGCAGCCCTACAGGGGCGTATGGCTACACCTTC
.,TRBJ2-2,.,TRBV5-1,CASSLGSSGTGELFF,TGCGCCAGCAGCTTGGGTTCATCGGGCACCGGGGAGCTGTTTTTT
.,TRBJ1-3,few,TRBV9,CASSVRTTADTIYF,TGTGCCAGCAGCGTACGGACAACGGCGGACACCATATATTTT
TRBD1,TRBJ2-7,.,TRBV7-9,CASSLGSGTGSVYEQYF,TGTGCCAGCAGCTTAGGGTCAGGGACAGGGTCCGTCTACGAGCAGTACTTC
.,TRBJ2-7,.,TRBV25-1,CASLEERIPPYEQYF,TGTGCCAGCCTAGAAGAAAGAATCCCGCCCTACGAGCAGTACTTC
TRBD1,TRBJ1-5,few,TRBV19,CASSIQGGNQPQHF,TGTGCCAGTAGTATACAGGGGGGCAATCAGCCCCAGCATTTT
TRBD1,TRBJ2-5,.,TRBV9,CASSVGGQGGETQYF,TGTGCCAGCAGCGTAGGCGGACAGGGTGGAGAGACCCAGTACTTC
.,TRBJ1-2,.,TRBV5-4,CASSLPFEGSNYGYTF,TGTGCCAGCAGCTTACCATTTGAGGGCTCTAACTATGGCTACACCTTC
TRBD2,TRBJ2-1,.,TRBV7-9,CASIAGVFDNEQFF,TGTGCCAGCATAGCGGGGGTCTTCGACAATGAGCAGTTCTTC
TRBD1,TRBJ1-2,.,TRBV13,CASSLSGGDNYGYTF,TGTGCCAGCAGCCTCTCAGGGGGCGACAACTATGGCTACACCTTC
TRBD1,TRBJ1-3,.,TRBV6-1,CASSGLTGFSGNTIYF,TGTGCCAGCAGTGGATTGACAGGGTTCTCTGGAAACACCATATATTTT
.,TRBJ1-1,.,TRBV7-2,CASSILTGTEAFF,TGTGCCAGCAGCATTCTAACAGGGACCGAAGCTTTCTTT
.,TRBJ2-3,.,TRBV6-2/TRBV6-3,CASSYSPNFLGGDTQYF,TGTGCCAGCAGTTACAGCCCAAACTTCCTCGGGGGAGATACGCAGTATTTT
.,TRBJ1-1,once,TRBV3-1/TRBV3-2,CASSPRVGTEAFF,TGTGCCAGCAGCCCTCGGGTCGGCACTGAAGCTTTCTTT
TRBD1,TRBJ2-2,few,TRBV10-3,CAISWAQTGENTGELFF,TGTGCCATCAGTTGGGCTCAGACAGGGGAGAACACCGGGGAGCTGTTTTTT
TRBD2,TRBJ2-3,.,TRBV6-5,CASSRLAGGTDTQYF,TGTGCCAGCAGCAGACTAGCGGGGGGCACAGATACGCAGTATTTT
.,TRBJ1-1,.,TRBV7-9,CASIVMNTEAFF,TGTGCCAGCATCGTTATGAACACTGAAGCTTTCTTT
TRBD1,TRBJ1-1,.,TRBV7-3,CASSYETGGYTEAFF,TGTGCCAGCAGCTACGAAACAGGGGGCTACACTGAAGCTTTCTTT
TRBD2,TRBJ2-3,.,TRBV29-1,CSVERGVLAGSSTDTQYF,TGCAGCGTTGAACGGGGGGTCCTAGCGGGGAGTAGCACAGATACGCAGTATTTT
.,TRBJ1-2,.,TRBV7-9,CASSLSAGLSYGYTF,TGTGCCAGCAGCTTAAGTGCCGGACTATCTTATGGCTACACCTTC
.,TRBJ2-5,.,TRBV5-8,CASRSRDIQETQYF,TGTGCCAGCAGGTCACGGGACATACAAGAGACCCAGTACTTC
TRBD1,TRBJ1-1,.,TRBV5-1,CASSLTGQGRNTEAFF,TGCGCCAGCAGCTTGACAGGACAGGGAAGGAACACTGAAGCTTTCTTT
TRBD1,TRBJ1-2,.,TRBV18,CASSPDRQGGYTF,TGTGCCAGCTCACCGGACAGGCAGGGCGGCTACACCTTC
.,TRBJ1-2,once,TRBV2,CASSELAGFYGYTF,TGTGCCAGCAGTGAACTGGCAGGGTTCTATGGCTACACCTTC